A selection of T cell receptor beta chains follows, all from one sample in a study of neurological immune-mediated disorders. Each CDR3 protein gets one entry after TCRdb re-called the 5' RACE reads with MiXCR. The top ten hold roughly 4.2% of the sample, which has some 77,000 distinct CDR3 sequences, approximately 15% seen once. The sample consisted of PBMCs. Every receptor here comes from a female donor with HTLV-1-associated myelopathy (HAM/TSP). CDR3s include the opening cysteine and the closing phenylalanine or tryptophan. Each record gives: clone size, J gene, V gene, D gene, CDR3 DNA, CDR3 protein. A D gene is named only where the DNA matches it firmly. Expanded clones are given a class, and other clones once, few, many or no size at all.

size: many
J: TRBJ2-2
V: TRBV29-1
D: -
DNA: TGCAGCGTAGCTTATCCCCAGGGAAGCACCGGGGAGCTGTTTTTT
CDR3: CSVAYPQGSTGELFF

size: many
J: TRBJ1-2
V: TRBV21-1
D: -
DNA: TGTGCCAGCAGCAAAGGTGGCAGGGGGCTCTATGGCTACACCTTC
CDR3: CASSKGGRGLYGYTF

size: many
J: TRBJ2-5
V: TRBV28
D: TRBD2
DNA: TGTGCCAGCAGTCTCCCCGGGAGGGGGGAGACCCAGTACTTC
CDR3: CASSLPGRGETQYF

size: -
J: TRBJ2-3
V: TRBV7-2
D: TRBD2
DNA: TGTGCCTCCGGGAGGGGGTTTAGCACAGATACGCAGTATTTT
CDR3: CASGRGFSTDTQYF

size: few
J: TRBJ2-7
V: TRBV5-1
D: TRBD1
DNA: TGCGCCAGCGGGACAGGGGACCACCTAGGCGAGCAGTACTTC
CDR3: CASGTGDHLGEQYF

size: many
J: TRBJ2-5
V: TRBV24-1
D: TRBD1
DNA: TGTGCCACCAGCGACAGGGGTCTCCGGGAGACCCAGTACTTC
CDR3: CATSDRGLRETQYF

size: many
J: TRBJ2-7
V: TRBV28
D: -
DNA: TGTGCCAGCAGCTACCGGCGGGACGGAGACTACGAGCAGTACTTC
CDR3: CASSYRRDGDYEQYF

size: many
J: TRBJ2-7
V: TRBV27
D: TRBD2
DNA: TGTGCCAGCAGTTTATCGGTTAGCGGGTCCTACGAGCAGTACTTC
CDR3: CASSLSVSGSYEQYF

size: -
J: TRBJ2-7
V: TRBV12-3/TRBV12-4
D: TRBD1
DNA: TGTGCCACGGGACAGGGGAGTGCTGGTTTGCAGTACTTC
CDR3: CATGQGSAGLQYF

size: -
J: TRBJ1-1
V: TRBV3-1
D: -
DNA: TGTTCCAGCAGACAAAACATGAACACTGAAGCTTTCTTT
CDR3: CSSRQNMNTEAFF

size: many
J: TRBJ2-2
V: TRBV5-1
D: -
DNA: TGCGCCAGCAGCTTGGAGTACTATGGGGAGCTGTTTTTT
CDR3: CASSLEYYGELFF

size: many
J: TRBJ2-7
V: TRBV15
D: TRBD1
DNA: TGTGCCACCAGCAGACCGGGACAGACTACCTACGAGCAGTACTTC
CDR3: CATSRPGQTTYEQYF

size: few
J: TRBJ2-3
V: TRBV7-2
D: TRBD2
DNA: TGTGCCAGCAGCTGGGGACTAGCGGGGGGGTACACAGATACGCAGTATTTT
CDR3: CASSWGLAGGYTDTQYF

size: many
J: TRBJ2-2
V: TRBV5-1
D: -
DNA: TGCGCCAGCAGCTTGGCGCGGGGCTCGGTCACCGGGGAGCTGTTTTTT
CDR3: CASSLARGSVTGELFF

size: many
J: TRBJ2-1
V: TRBV11-2
D: -
DNA: TGTGCCAGCAGCTTCCAGACTTACAATGAGCAGTTCTTC
CDR3: CASSFQTYNEQFF

size: many
J: TRBJ2-7
V: TRBV7-8
D: TRBD2
DNA: TGTGCCAGCAGCTTACTGCGGGGGGGCCTCGAGCAGTACTTC
CDR3: CASSLLRGGLEQYF

size: many
J: TRBJ2-3
V: TRBV5-5
D: -
DNA: TGTGCCAGCAGCTTTTGGGGGAGGATTAGCACAGATACGCAGTATTTT
CDR3: CASSFWGRISTDTQYF

size: many
J: TRBJ2-7
V: TRBV28
D: -
DNA: TGTGCCAGCAGTTTGGTTGCCGCAGGGGTCTACGAGCAGTACTTC
CDR3: CASSLVAAGVYEQYF

size: many
J: TRBJ2-3
V: TRBV5-1
D: TRBD1
DNA: TGCGCCAGCAGCTTTACAGGGGTTGCAGATACGCAGTATTTT
CDR3: CASSFTGVADTQYF

size: many
J: TRBJ2-1
V: TRBV5-6
D: -
DNA: TGTGCCAGCAGCTTGGTCATAGGTGAGCAGTTCTTC
CDR3: CASSLVIGEQFF

size: many
J: TRBJ2-1
V: TRBV15
D: -
DNA: TGTGCCACCAGCAGAGCCGGGACCTCCTACAATGAGCAGTTCTTC
CDR3: CATSRAGTSYNEQFF

size: -
J: TRBJ2-2
V: TRBV19
D: -
DNA: TGTGCCAGTAGTATGAATTCCGGGGAGCTGTTTTTT
CDR3: CASSMNSGELFF

size: medium-sized
J: TRBJ1-5
V: TRBV20-1
D: -
DNA: TGCAGTGCTAGAACCAATCCTAATAGCAATCAGCCCCAGCATTTT
CDR3: CSARTNPNSNQPQHF

size: many
J: TRBJ1-1
V: TRBV29-1
D: TRBD1
DNA: TGCAGCGTTGGTGGGACAGGGGCCAACACTGAAGCTTTCTTT
CDR3: CSVGGTGANTEAFF

size: medium-sized
J: TRBJ2-5
V: TRBV20-1
D: -
DNA: TGCAGTGCTAGATCCCGGGTTGGAGAGACCCAGTACTTC
CDR3: CSARSRVGETQYF

size: many
J: TRBJ1-2
V: TRBV4-1
D: -
DNA: TGCGCCAGCAGCCAAGGAGCGGGTAATGGCTACACCTTC
CDR3: CASSQGAGNGYTF

size: many
J: TRBJ1-5
V: TRBV7-6
D: -
DNA: TGTGCCAACCCCCCCGGGGGTCAGCCCCAGCATTTT
CDR3: CANPPGGQPQHF

size: many
J: TRBJ2-7
V: TRBV7-9
D: -
DNA: TGTGCCAGCAGCTTAGTGTGGGATGGCGAGCAGTACTTC
CDR3: CASSLVWDGEQYF

size: -
J: TRBJ2-7
V: TRBV27
D: -
DNA: TGTGCCAGCAGTTTAGGGCCTACCCGATTTGTCGAGCAGTACTTC
CDR3: CASSLGPTRFVEQYF

size: many
J: TRBJ2-4
V: TRBV24-1
D: TRBD1
DNA: TGTGCCACCAGTGAGACTGGACAGGGTGACATTCAGTACTTC
CDR3: CATSETGQGDIQYF

size: many
J: TRBJ2-7
V: TRBV11-2
D: -
DNA: TGTGCCAGCAGCTTAACCCCTCTCACCGAGCAGTACTTC
CDR3: CASSLTPLTEQYF

size: many
J: TRBJ2-5
V: TRBV2
D: TRBD2
DNA: TGTGCCAGCAGTGGCGAGAGCGGGGGGGCGGAGACCCAGTACTTC
CDR3: CASSGESGGAETQYF

size: -
J: TRBJ1-6
V: TRBV7-3
D: -
DNA: TGTGCCAGCAGCTTATTACTCCGGAATTCACCCCTCCACTTT
CDR3: CASSLLLRNSPLHF

size: many
J: TRBJ1-1
V: TRBV7-9
D: -
DNA: TGTGCCAGCAGCCCGTCCCAATCGACTACTGAAGCTTTCTTT
CDR3: CASSPSQSTTEAFF

size: many
J: TRBJ1-6
V: TRBV12-3/TRBV12-4
D: -
DNA: TGTGCCAGCAGACCTGGACGGGGGGATTCACCCCTCCACTTT
CDR3: CASRPGRGDSPLHF

size: many
J: TRBJ2-1
V: TRBV18
D: -
DNA: TGTGCCAGCTCACAAAGGAGTGGCAAGGGGGAGCAGTTCTTC
CDR3: CASSQRSGKGEQFF

size: -
J: TRBJ2-7
V: TRBV3-1
D: -
DNA: TGTGCCAGCAGCCACGAGAGCTACGAGCAGTACTTC
CDR3: CASSHESYEQYF

size: -
J: TRBJ1-2
V: TRBV18
D: -
DNA: TGTGCCAGCTCACACAGGGCCCACTATGGCTACACCTTC
CDR3: CASSHRAHYGYTF

size: -
J: TRBJ2-1
V: TRBV10-1
D: TRBD2
DNA: TGCGCCAGCAGTGAGCTTGGGACTACCGGAGGAAATGAGCAGTTCTTC
CDR3: CASSELGTTGGNEQFF

size: many
J: TRBJ1-3
V: TRBV3-1
D: -
DNA: TGTGCCAGCAGCCAAGGAACGCCTACACGGAGCTCTGGAAACACCATATATTTT
CDR3: CASSQGTPTRSSGNTIYF

size: many
J: TRBJ2-7
V: TRBV12-3/TRBV12-4
D: TRBD1
DNA: TGTGCCAGCACCTCACCCGGGACAGGGGTGGACGAGCAGTACTTC
CDR3: CASTSPGTGVDEQYF

size: -
J: TRBJ1-6
V: TRBV12-5
D: -
DNA: TGTGCTAGTGGCCGTGGACAGCTGAATTCACCCCTCCACTTT
CDR3: CASGRGQLNSPLHF

size: many
J: TRBJ2-1
V: TRBV7-9
D: -
DNA: TGTGCCAGCAGCTTAATTAGGTTCAGGGACGATGAGCAGTTCTTC
CDR3: CASSLIRFRDDEQFF

size: many
J: TRBJ2-2
V: TRBV4-2
D: -
DNA: TGTGCCAGCAGCCAAGACATAAACACCGGGGAGCTGTTTTTT
CDR3: CASSQDINTGELFF

size: many
J: TRBJ2-3
V: TRBV5-1
D: TRBD1
DNA: TGCGCCAGCAGCTTGGGACAGGGTTCAGATACGCAGTATTTT
CDR3: CASSLGQGSDTQYF

size: many
J: TRBJ1-2
V: TRBV4-2
D: -
DNA: TGTGCCAGCAGCGAAGGCCCCAGGGACCGAAAGAGATATGGCTACACCTTC
CDR3: CASSEGPRDRKRYGYTF

size: many
J: TRBJ2-1
V: TRBV5-1
D: -
DNA: TGCGCCAGCAGCCCCCGAGGCGGGGATCTAAATGAGCAGTTCTTC
CDR3: CASSPRGGDLNEQFF